Given below is one TCR beta chain in context. How the authors handled the data: Cell counts per sample came from amplifying reference gene primers. The method was immunoSEQ multiplex PCR; TCRdb's version includes in-frame clones alone and lacks a portion of them. That table supplies the V and J calls and clone size; D and trimming were determined from the DNA. The sample carries about 140,000 clones, 60% to 85% recorded once. This sample is drawn from a study of blood T cell repertoires in COVID-19. Study-level background: Nucleic acid was either cDNA or gDNA, and it came from T cells, B-cell-depleted T cells, or PBMCs.

The germline gives CDR1 SGHDN, CDR2 FVKESK. The length of the CDR3 is 16 residues. V shed 2 bases and J shed 0 bases, with 11 bases lying between them. The sequence came from a man aged 50 or older with active or convalescent COVID-19. The sequencing sample was made of peripheral blood. V gene TRBV14 combines with J gene TRBJ2-4; D is undetermined. The DNA of the CDR3 is TGTGCCAGCAGCCAAAACAGCCTACTAGCCAAAAACATTCAGTACTTC. As protein: CASSQNSLLAKNIQYF.